The clone carrying this T cell receptor beta chain has just a few counts. The record originates from a study of blood T cell repertoires in COVID-19. The overall study: Researchers got acute and convalescent COVID-19 samples from the United States, Italy and Spain. PBMCs, B-cell-depleted T cells, or T cells provided the cDNA or gDNA that made up the material.

Germline V CDR1 and CDR2: KGHSH, LQKENI. Losses at the gene ends were 3 bases for V and 6 bases for J; bases not matched to a gene: 10. CDR3 length: 16 residues. As originally analysed: Cell counts per sample came from amplifying reference gene primers. Libraries were prepared by immunoSEQ multiplex PCR; TCRdb keeps only in-frame clonotypes and omits some of them. V and J calls and clone size come straight from that table; D and trimming were deduced from the DNA. The data hold 150,000 to 200,000 clones, with more than 65% observed a single time. The sequenced sample consisted of peripheral blood. This clonotype was obtained from an elderly woman with active or convalescent COVID-19. V and J are TRBV18 and TRBJ1-2; 10 bases are a match to TRBD1. The CDR3 nucleotides read TGTGCCAGCTCACCGAGACAGGGGGCTGGTTTGGATGGCTACACCTTC. Protein product: CASSPRQGAGLDGYTF.